These T cell receptor beta chains were read from a single sample in a study of T cell repertoires in cytomegalovirus infection. Their target antigens are unknown. MiXCR was run by TCRdb on the reads, yielding one entry per CDR3 protein. The table records around 800,000 distinct CDR3 sequences, approximately 32% of them present only once. Here the sequenced sample was cultured CD8+ T cells from PBMCs, taken from culture after CMV antigen stimulation. These receptors were obtained from a human donor in good health (CMV status not recorded). Some clones in this sample may be carry-over from other donors' samples. CDR3s include the opening cysteine and the closing phenylalanine or tryptophan. D genes are given only for firm matches. Clone size appears in some rows only: once, few, many, or a class for an expanded clone.

TRBD1,TRBJ2-1,NA,TRBV20-1,TGCAGTGCTAGAACCCCTCCTGGGACAGGAGCGGTCTACAATGAGCAGTTCTTC,CSARTPPGTGAVYNEQFF
TRBD1,TRBJ1-1,many,TRBV7-6,TGTGCCAGCAGCCCGCCCCGGACAGGGAGAAGGGCTGAAGCTTTCTTT,CASSPPRTGRRAEAFF
TRBD1,TRBJ1-1,NA,TRBV29-1,TGCAGCGTTACTCAGGGGGCGCAGACTGAAGCTTTCTTT,CSVTQGAQTEAFF
NA,TRBJ1-2,NA,TRBV11-1,TGTGCCAGCAGCCAACCGGGTGTCGGGCCTAACTATGGCTACACCTTC,CASSQPGVGPNYGYTF
NA,TRBJ1-2,NA,TRBV7-8,TGTGCCAACAGCCCAGTCCAACGTGGGGGCTACACCTTC,CANSPVQRGGYTF
NA,TRBJ2-1,NA,TRBV12-3/TRBV12-4,TGTGCCAGCAGTTTCGTGGGGAATGGGCAGTTCTTC,CASSFVGNGQFF
NA,TRBJ1-5,NA,TRBV6-4,TGTGCCAGCAGAGGGACTGCTGATAGCAATCAGCCCCAGCATTTT,CASRGTADSNQPQHF
NA,TRBJ1-1,few,TRBV7-9,TGTGCCAGCAGCCCGCCCGGATTGTACGAAGCTTTCTTT,CASSPPGLYEAFF
NA,TRBJ2-7,many,TRBV7-2,TGTGCCAGCATCGATTCCGGGACCTACGAGCAGTACTTC,CASIDSGTYEQYF
TRBD1,TRBJ1-4,few,TRBV12-3/TRBV12-4,TGTGCCAGCCGGACAGGGTTTGAAAAACTGTTTTTT,CASRTGFEKLFF
TRBD2,TRBJ2-3,NA,TRBV24-1,TGTGCCACCAGTGATTGGTCCCTAGCGGGGCTGACAGATACGCAGTATTTT,CATSDWSLAGLTDTQYF
TRBD1,TRBJ1-1,NA,TRBV7-9,TGTGCCAGCAGCCCTTATTGGACAGGGAGCGAGAACACTGAAGCTTTCTTT,CASSPYWTGSENTEAFF
NA,TRBJ2-1,NA,TRBV7-9,TGTGCCAGCAGCTCTAACAGGGAGGGGAGCACACGGGATGTGCAGTTCTTC,CASSSNREGSTRDVQFF
NA,TRBJ2-2,few,TRBV4-1,TGCGCCAGCCGAGACCCGAACACCGGGGAGCTGTTTTTT,CASRDPNTGELFF
NA,TRBJ2-1,few,TRBV28,TGTGCCAGCAGTCTCGCGGCGGCGACCTACAATGAGCAGTTCTTC,CASSLAAATYNEQFF
NA,TRBJ2-1,many,TRBV12-3/TRBV12-4,TGTGCCAGCAGCTTAGCCGGGGGAGGTGAGCAGTTCTTC,CASSLAGGGEQFF
NA,TRBJ2-7,NA,TRBV6-2/TRBV6-3,TGTGCCAGCAGTTACCGTCGAGAGACCTACGAGCAGTACTTC,CASSYRRETYEQYF
TRBD1,TRBJ2-7,NA,TRBV6-5,TGTGCCAGCAGTTTAGGACAGGTTGGGTTTTCCTACGAGCAGTACTTC,CASSLGQVGFSYEQYF
NA,TRBJ2-7,NA,TRBV7-8,TGTGCCAGCAGCACCGACCTGTCAAGCTCCTACGAGCAGTACTTC,CASSTDLSSSYEQYF
NA,TRBJ1-4,few,TRBV6-1,TGTGCCAGCCGGGGCCCGCCAGGACTTAATGAAAAACTGTTTTTT,CASRGPPGLNEKLFF
NA,TRBJ2-1,many,TRBV12-5,TGTGCTAGTGGTACGCCTAGCATCCCCTTCGAGAATGAGCAGTTCTTC,CASGTPSIPFENEQFF
NA,TRBJ2-2,once,TRBV6-5,TGTGCCAGCAGTTACACATCCGGCGTCGACACCGGGGAGCTGTTTTTT,CASSYTSGVDTGELFF
NA,TRBJ1-6,few,TRBV12-3/TRBV12-4,TGTGCCAGCAGTTTATGGGGGGCCGAATATAATTCACCCCTCCACTTT,CASSLWGAEYNSPLHF
NA,TRBJ1-5,few,TRBV6-1,TGTGCCAGCAGTGAATGGGGGGAGGATCAGCCCCAGCATTTT,CASSEWGEDQPQHF
NA,TRBJ1-5,NA,TRBV24-1,TGTGCCACCAGCGATACGGAGAGCAATCAGCCCCAGCATTTT,CATSDTESNQPQHF
TRBD1,TRBJ2-7,many,TRBV6-1,TGTGCCAGCCGTCGGACAGGGGAGGACGAGCAGTACTTC,CASRRTGEDEQYF
NA,TRBJ2-7,NA,TRBV5-5,TGTGCCAGCAGTCACGGGGCCTCCGTCGACGAGCAGTACTTC,CASSHGASVDEQYF
NA,TRBJ1-2,NA,TRBV12-5,TGCGCTAGTGGTTTCGCCCCTTCAGCCGAGGGCTACACCTTC,CASGFAPSAEGYTF
TRBD2,TRBJ2-7,many,TRBV7-9,TGTGCCAGCAGCTTAGCGAAATCCCTAGCGGGGGAGTACGAGCAGTACTTC,CASSLAKSLAGEYEQYF
TRBD2,TRBJ2-1,NA,TRBV5-4,TGTGCCACGGTACTAGCGGGGATACACAATGAGCAGTTCTTC,CATVLAGIHNEQFF
TRBD1,TRBJ2-7,NA,TRBV9,TGTGCCAGCAGCGTGTCACAGGGGGCGAGCCACGAGCAGTACTTC,CASSVSQGASHEQYF
NA,TRBJ2-2,few,TRBV24-1,TGTGCCACCAGTGATTGGGGGGACACCGGGGAGCTGTTTTTT,CATSDWGDTGELFF
TRBD1,TRBJ2-4,few,TRBV13,TGTGCCAGCAGCCAGGGGACAGGGGGGGGAAACATTCAGTACTTC,CASSQGTGGGNIQYF
NA,TRBJ1-2,NA,TRBV7-8,TGTGCCAGCAGCCCCGATGGGACGTCGCAGAGGTATGGCTACACCTTC,CASSPDGTSQRYGYTF
NA,TRBJ1-6,few,TRBV25-1,TGTGCCAGCAGTGAATGGGCAGCGGGGAATTCACCCCTCCACTTT,CASSEWAAGNSPLHF
TRBD2,TRBJ2-5,many,TRBV7-9,TGTGCCAGCAGCTTAGTAAGCGGGGGGCCTCTAGAGACCCAGTACTTC,CASSLVSGGPLETQYF
NA,TRBJ2-3,NA,TRBV11-3,TGTGCCAGCAGCACACGGGCGGATACGCAGTATTTT,CASSTRADTQYF